This T cell receptor (beta chain) was captured in a study of T-cell memory formation after mild COVID-19. Study-level results: Several responding clones turned up in pre-infection memory, indicating that cross-reactive memory may have taken part.

Comment on this clonotype: The antigen remains undetermined.

Looked up from germline, CDR1 is SGHTA and CDR2 is FQGNSA. V was clipped by 4 bases and J by 3 bases; unmatched bases: 3. This CDR3 contains 15 residues. 5'RACE with constant-segment primers built TCRalpha and TCRbeta cDNA libraries with UMIs. TCRdb used MiXCR to reprocess the 5' RACE reads, holding one entry per CDR3 protein. The sample includes just over 150,000 distinct CDR3 sequences, roughly a third of them seen just once. The V call is TRBV7-2, the J call TRBJ2-7, with TRBD2 matching over 13 bases. Sequencing input: PBMCs or a T cell subset sorted from them (not recorded which). The sequence was collected from an adult woman who had mild COVID-19 (a few samples of this study predate the infection). Cell type and time point are not known. Here the CDR3 DNA reads TGTGCCAGCAGCTCGCGGACTAGCGGGGGCTACGAGCAGTACTTC. This sequence encodes CASSSRTSGGYEQYF.